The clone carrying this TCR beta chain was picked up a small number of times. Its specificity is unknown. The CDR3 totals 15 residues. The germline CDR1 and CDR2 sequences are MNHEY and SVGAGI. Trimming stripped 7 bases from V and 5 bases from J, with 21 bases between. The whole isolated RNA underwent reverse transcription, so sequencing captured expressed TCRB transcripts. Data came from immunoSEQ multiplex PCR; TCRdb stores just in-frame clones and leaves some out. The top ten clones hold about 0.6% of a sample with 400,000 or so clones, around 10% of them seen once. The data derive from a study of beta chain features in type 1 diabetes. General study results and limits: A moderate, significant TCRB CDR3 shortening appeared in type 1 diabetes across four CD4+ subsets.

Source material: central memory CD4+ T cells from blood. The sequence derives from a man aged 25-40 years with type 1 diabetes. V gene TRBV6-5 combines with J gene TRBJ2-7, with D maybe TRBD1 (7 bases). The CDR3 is CASTSGGSGAHEQYF. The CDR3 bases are TGTGCCAGCACCTCAGGGGGGTCAGGGGCCCACGAGCAGTACTTC.